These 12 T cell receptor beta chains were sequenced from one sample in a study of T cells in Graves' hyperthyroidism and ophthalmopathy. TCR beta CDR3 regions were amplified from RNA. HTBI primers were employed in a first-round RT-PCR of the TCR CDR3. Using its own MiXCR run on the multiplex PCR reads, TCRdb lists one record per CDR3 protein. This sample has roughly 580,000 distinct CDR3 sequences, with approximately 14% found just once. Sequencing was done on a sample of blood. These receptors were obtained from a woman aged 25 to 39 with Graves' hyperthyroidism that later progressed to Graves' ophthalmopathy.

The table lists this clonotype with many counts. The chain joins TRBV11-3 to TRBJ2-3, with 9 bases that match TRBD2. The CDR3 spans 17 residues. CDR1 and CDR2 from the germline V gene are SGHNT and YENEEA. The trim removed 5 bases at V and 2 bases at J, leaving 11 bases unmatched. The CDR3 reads CASSLKTLAGNTDTQYF. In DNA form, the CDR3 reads TGTGCCAGCAGCCTAAAAACCCTAGCGGGGAACACAGATACGCAGTATTTT.

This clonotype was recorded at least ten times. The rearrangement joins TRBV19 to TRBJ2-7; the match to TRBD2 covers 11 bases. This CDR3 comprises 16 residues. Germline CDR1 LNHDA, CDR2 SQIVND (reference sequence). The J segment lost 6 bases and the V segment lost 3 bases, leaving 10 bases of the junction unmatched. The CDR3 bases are TGTGCCAGTAGTATCAATAGCGGGAGGGCCCCCGGCGAGCAGTACTTC. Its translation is CASSINSGRAPGEQYF.

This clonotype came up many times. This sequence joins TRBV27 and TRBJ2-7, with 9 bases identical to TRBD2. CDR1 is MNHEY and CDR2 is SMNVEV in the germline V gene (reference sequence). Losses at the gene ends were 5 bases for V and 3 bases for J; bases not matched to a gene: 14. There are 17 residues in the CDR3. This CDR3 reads CASSPRGSGSFIYEQYF. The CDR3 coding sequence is TGTGCCAGCAGTCCCCGGGGTAGCGGGAGTTTCATCTACGAGCAGTACTTC.

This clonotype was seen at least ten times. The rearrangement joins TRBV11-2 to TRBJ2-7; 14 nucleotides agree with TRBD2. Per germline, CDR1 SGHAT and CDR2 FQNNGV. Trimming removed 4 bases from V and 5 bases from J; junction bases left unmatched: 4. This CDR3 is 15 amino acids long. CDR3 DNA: TGTGCCAGCAGCTCCGGGACTAGCGGGAGCAACGAGCAGTACTTC. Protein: CASSSGTSGSNEQYF.

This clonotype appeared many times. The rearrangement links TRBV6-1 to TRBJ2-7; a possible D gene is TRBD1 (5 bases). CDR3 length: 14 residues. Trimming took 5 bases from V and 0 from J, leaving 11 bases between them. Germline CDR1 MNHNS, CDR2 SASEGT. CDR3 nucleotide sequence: TGTGCCAGCAGTTATGGGGCCCTCTCCTACGAGCAGTACTTC. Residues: CASSYGALSYEQYF.

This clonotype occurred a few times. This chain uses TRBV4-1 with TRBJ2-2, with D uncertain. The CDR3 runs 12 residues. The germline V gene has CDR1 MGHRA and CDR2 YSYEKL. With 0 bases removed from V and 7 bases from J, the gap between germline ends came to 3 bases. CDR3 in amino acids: CASSQEIGELFF. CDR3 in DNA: TGCGCCAGCAGCCAAGAAATCGGGGAGCTGTTTTTT.

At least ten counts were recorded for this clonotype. In DNA form, the CDR3 reads TGTGCCAGCAGCACCTCCGGGACTAGCGGAGATATAAACAATGAGCAGTTCTTC. This codes for CASSTSGTSGDINNEQFF. V usage is TRBV11-3 and J usage is TRBJ2-1; TRBD2 matches 11 bases. Trimming took 5 bases from V and 5 from J; bases not matched to a gene: 14. The CDR3 runs to 18 residues. CDR1 and CDR2 (germline): SGHNT, YENEEA.

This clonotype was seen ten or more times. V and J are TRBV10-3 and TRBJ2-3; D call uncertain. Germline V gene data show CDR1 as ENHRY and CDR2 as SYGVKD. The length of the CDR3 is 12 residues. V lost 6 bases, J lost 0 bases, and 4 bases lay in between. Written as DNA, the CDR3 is TGTGCCATCAGGGACAGCACAGATACGCAGTATTTT. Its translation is CAIRDSTDTQYF.

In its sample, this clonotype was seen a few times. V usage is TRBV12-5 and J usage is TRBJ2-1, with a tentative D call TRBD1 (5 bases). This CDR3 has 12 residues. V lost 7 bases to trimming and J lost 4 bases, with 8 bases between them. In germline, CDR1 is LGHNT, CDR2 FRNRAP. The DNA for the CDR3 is TGTGCTAGTGTCCAGGGATACAATGAGCAGTTCTTC. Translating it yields CASVQGYNEQFF.

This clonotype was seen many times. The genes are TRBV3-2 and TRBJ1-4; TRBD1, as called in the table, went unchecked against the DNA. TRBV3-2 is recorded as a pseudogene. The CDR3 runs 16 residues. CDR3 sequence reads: CASSRNRGVINEKLFF. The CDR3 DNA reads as TGTGCCAGCAGCCGCAACAGGGGGGTCATTAATGAAAAACTGTTTTTT.

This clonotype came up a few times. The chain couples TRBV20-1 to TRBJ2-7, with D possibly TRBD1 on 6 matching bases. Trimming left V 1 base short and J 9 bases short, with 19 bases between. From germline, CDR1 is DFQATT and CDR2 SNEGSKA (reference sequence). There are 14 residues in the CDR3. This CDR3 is CSARGDTLGVWQYF. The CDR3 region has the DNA TGCAGTGCTAGAGGGGACACCCTTGGGGTGTGGCAGTACTTC.

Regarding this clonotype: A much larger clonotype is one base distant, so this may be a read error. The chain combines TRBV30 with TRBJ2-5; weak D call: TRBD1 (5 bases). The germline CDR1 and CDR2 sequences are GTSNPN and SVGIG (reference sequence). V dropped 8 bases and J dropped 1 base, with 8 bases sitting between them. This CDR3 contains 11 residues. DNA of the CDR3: TGTGCCAAGACAGCCCAAGAGACCCAGTACTTC. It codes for CAKTAQETQYF.